Below, 28 T cell receptor beta chains from the same sample are listed, as sequenced in a study of shared clonotypes between healthy human individuals. Sequencing used immunoSEQ multiplex PCR; TCRdb keeps in-frame clones, though not all of them. The sample holds over 950,000 clones, roughly 77% seen once. Source material: memory CD4+ T cells from PBMCs. The subset here: CD45RA-negative fraction. All receptors derive from a young man in good health. Some clones in this sample may be carry-over from other donors' samples.

Turning to this clone: The same CDR3 also results from other DNA sequences found in this sample. The chain links TRBV30 to TRBJ1-5; 7 positions agree with TRBD1. The CDR3 has 14 residues. Germline V CDR1 and CDR2: GTSNPN, SVGIG (reference sequence). The J segment lost 7 bases and the V segment lost 0 bases, leaving 6 bases of the junction unmatched. Here the CDR3 DNA reads TGTGCCTGGAGTGTATGGGCAGGGGGGCAGCCCCAGCATTTT. Protein product: CAWSVWAGGQPQHF.

CDR3 DNA: TGTGCCAGCAGCCACGGGGGATCAAGCGGGTTTTACGAGCAGTACTTC. It translates to CASSHGGSSGFYEQYF. This chain links TRBV7-2 with TRBJ2-7; tentative D call: TRBD2 (6 bases). Germline CDR1 and CDR2: SGHTA and FQGNSA. The CDR3 is 16 residues long. V shed 5 bases and J shed 4 bases, with 21 bases lying between them.

The chain joins TRBV5-4 to TRBJ1-6, with D unclear. The CDR3 has 15 amino acids. CDR1 is SGHNT and CDR2 is YYREEE in the germline V gene (reference sequence). Deletions cut 4 bases from V and 6 bases from J, with 14 bases between. The CDR3 loop is CASSSTAVTNSPLHF. For the CDR3, the DNA is TGTGCCAGCAGCAGTACAGCAGTGACTAATTCACCCCTCCACTTT.

This clone was observed a single time. The rearrangement joins TRBV7-9 to TRBJ2-2; no definite D call. The CDR3 runs to 11 residues. Germline CDR1 reads SEHNR; CDR2 reads FQNEAQ (reference sequence). Trimming took 6 bases from V and 8 from J, leaving 7 bases between them. CDR3 sequence (DNA): TGTGCCAGCAGTCTCCGTGGGGAGCTGTTTTTT. This gives the protein CASSLRGELFF.

The V call is TRBV4-1, the J call TRBJ1-2; D gene unclear. The CDR3 has 15 residues. Germline V gene lookup returns CDR1 MGHRA and CDR2 YSYEKL. Trimming cost V 1 base and J 2 bases, with 11 bases left between them. The CDR3 loop is CASSQARADNYGYTF. CDR3 DNA sequence: TGCGCCAGCAGCCAAGCAAGGGCCGACAACTATGGCTACACCTTC.

As concerns this clone: The junction departs from the called germline gene at one end, perhaps through a read error. The chain's CDR3 is CASGQHAKTGELFF. CDR3 bases: TGTGCCAGCGGACAACATGCGAAAACCGGGGAGCTGTTTTTT. This chain joins TRBV28 and TRBJ2-2; tentatively, D is TRBD1 (5 bases). This CDR3 is built from 14 residues. In germline, CDR1 is MDHEN, CDR2 SYDVKM.

The J gene is TRBJ2-7, the V gene TRBV2, with 7 bases identical to TRBD1. Germline V lookup: CDR1 SNHLY, CDR2 FYNNEI. The CDR3 sequence is 15 residues long. The V gene end was trimmed by 2 bases and the J gene end by 3 bases; junction bases not matched to a gene: 7. CDR3 bases: TGTGCCAGCAGTGAATCCGGGTACAGGGGCTACGAGCAGTACTTC. It encodes CASSESGYRGYEQYF.

This clone has ten or more counts. The chain combines TRBV30 with TRBJ1-5, with TRBD1 matching over 8 bases. J lost 7 bases, V lost 1 base, and 9 bases had no gene match. This CDR3 region has 15 residues. CDR1 and CDR2 (germline): GTSNPN, SVGIG (reference sequence). CDR3 bases: TGTGCCTGGAGTGATACAGGGGGAACTAAACAGCCCCAGCATTTT. It translates to CAWSDTGGTKQPQHF.

V and J are TRBV7-2 and TRBJ2-1; D gene unclear. CDR3 size: 14 residues. V was clipped by 3 bases and J by 7 bases, with 13 bases between them. The germline gives CDR1 SGHTA, CDR2 FQGNSA. The CDR3 reads CASSFLRSLNEQFF. The DNA for the CDR3 is TGTGCCAGCAGCTTCCTCCGAAGCCTTAATGAGCAGTTCTTC.

V gene TRBV28 combines with J gene TRBJ1-1; 9 bases are shared with TRBD1. This CDR3 comprises 16 residues. Germline V gene data show CDR1 as MDHEN and CDR2 as SYDVKM. J lost 6 bases, V lost 5 bases, and 13 bases had no gene match. The chain's CDR3 is CASSPVSPGQGSEAFF. The CDR3 bases are TGTGCCAGCAGTCCAGTGTCGCCGGGACAGGGATCTGAAGCTTTCTTT.

The chain recombines TRBV5-1 with TRBJ2-5, with TRBD1 matching 7 bases. The CDR3 has 15 amino acids. The V gene's germline CDR1 is SGHRS and CDR2 YFSETQ. V shed 1 base and J 4 bases; nucleotides not matched to a gene: 7. CDR3: CASSLNGRGLETQYF. CDR3 DNA sequence: TGCGCCAGCAGCTTGAACGGCAGGGGGTTAGAGACCCAGTACTTC.

About this clone: In the same sample, other DNA sequences code for this CDR3. The rearrangement uses TRBV7-3 and TRBJ2-3; no firm D call. V was pared by 2 bases and J by 6 bases, with 6 bases between. The CDR3 has 12 amino acids. Germline-derived CDR1 and CDR2 are SGHTA and FQGTGA. CDR3 residues: CASSLLRDTQYF. The CDR3 DNA follows: TGTGCCAGCAGCTTACTGAGGGATACGCAGTATTTT.

The chain carries TRBV6-6 and TRBJ2-7, with 11 bases fitting TRBD2. The ends lost 7 bases at V and 3 bases at J; junction bases unmatched: 11. The CDR3 length is 16 residues. CDR1 and CDR2 (germline): MNHNY, SVGAGI (reference sequence). The chain's CDR3 is CASTSSTSGNVYEQYF. Written as DNA, the CDR3 is TGTGCCAGCACCAGTTCGACTAGCGGGAACGTCTACGAGCAGTACTTC.

CDR3 protein: CASRGRILRDRVGTEAFF. The CDR3 DNA sequence: TGTGCCAGCAGGGGACGGATTTTGCGGGACAGGGTAGGAACTGAAGCTTTCTTT. The gene calls are TRBV2 and TRBJ1-1; 9 bases are shared with TRBD1. The germline CDR1 and CDR2 sequences are SNHLY and FYNNEI. Trimming removed 6 bases from V and 5 bases from J; junction bases left unmatched: 19. The CDR3 extends over 18 amino acids.

The J gene is TRBJ2-3, the V gene TRBV7-7; D gene ambiguous. The CDR3 totals 16 residues. The V end lost 1 base, the J end lost 1 base, and 12 bases lay between the germline ends. Germline V gives CDR1 SSHAT, CDR2 FNYEAQ (reference sequence). As DNA, the CDR3 is TGTGCCAGCAGCTTAGAGCCCACTGGGGGCACAGATACGCAGTATTTT. Its translation: CASSLEPTGGTDTQYF.

The CDR3 loop is CASSFNRVYGYTF. CDR3 bases: TGTGCCAGCAGCTTCAACAGAGTATATGGCTACACCTTC. The rearrangement joins TRBV5-4 to TRBJ1-2; D is unresolved. CDR3 length: 13 amino acids. V was clipped by 2 bases and J by 5 bases, with 10 bases between them. Germline V lookup: CDR1 SGHNT, CDR2 YYREEE (reference sequence).

The J gene is TRBJ1-5, the V gene TRBV19; 7 bases align to TRBD1. The CDR3 contains 13 residues. The J segment lost 7 bases and the V segment lost 4 bases, leaving 4 bases of the junction unmatched. Germline CDR1 and CDR2: LNHDA and SQIVND (reference sequence). CDR3 DNA sequence: TGTGCCAGTAGTACAGACAGGGTGCAGCCCCAGCATTTT. The encoded protein is CASSTDRVQPQHF. The whole variable domain, filled in from reference TRBV19 and TRBJ1-5, reads DGGITQSPKYLFRKEGQNVTLSCEQNLNHDAMYWYRQDPGQGLRLIYYSQIVNDFQKGDIAEGYSVSREKKESFPLTVTSAQKNPTAFYLCASSTDRVQPQHFGDGTRLSIL.

This clone was counted a single time. The rearrangement uses TRBV5-1 and TRBJ1-1, with D maybe TRBD1 (6 bases). This CDR3 comprises 15 residues. Germline V gives CDR1 SGHRS, CDR2 YFSETQ. V lost 4 bases, J lost 6 bases, and 19 bases lay in between. This CDR3 is CASSTLTMGAAEAFF. The CDR3 DNA reads TGCGCCAGCAGCACACTTACCATGGGGGCGGCTGAAGCTTTCTTT. Complete variable domain (other parts from reference TRBV5-1 and TRBJ1-1): KAGVTQTPRYLIKTRGQQVTLSCSPISGHRSVSWYQQTPGQGLQFLFEYFSETQRNKGNFPGRFSGRQFSNSRSEMNVSTLELGDSALYLCASSTLTMGAAEAFFGQGTRLTVV.

This chain joins TRBV28 and TRBJ1-1; D perhaps matches TRBD1 (6 bases). Trimming shortened V by 5 bases and J by 7 bases, and 20 bases separated the two germline ends. Germline V gene sequence: CDR1 MDHEN, CDR2 SYDVKM. This CDR3 is 15 amino acids long. CDR3 amino acids: CASSRPITGRSEAFF. The CDR3, as DNA: TGTGCCAGCAGTCGCCCCATAACAGGGCGAAGTGAAGCTTTCTTT.

V is TRBV7-6 and J is TRBJ2-3; D ambiguous. Germline CDR1 and CDR2: SGHVS and FNYEAQ. The V and J ends lost 3 bases and 2 bases respectively, with 6 bases between them. This CDR3 region has 13 residues. CDR3 region: CASSFQITDTQYF. The CDR3 DNA reads as TGTGCCAGCAGCTTTCAGATCACAGATACGCAGTATTTT.

Turning to this clone: This could be a read error, since a much larger clone is one nucleotide away. The rearrangement joins TRBV27 to TRBJ2-5; D is ambiguous. The CDR3 is 11 amino acids. V lost 3 bases, J lost 5 bases, and 4 bases lay in between. Germline V gene lookup returns CDR1 MNHEY and CDR2 SMNVEV (reference sequence). CDR3 sequence reads: CASSFRETQYF. The CDR3 region has the DNA TGTGCCAGCAGTTTTAGGGAGACCCAGTACTTC.

The chain is built from TRBV10-3 and TRBJ2-1; TRBD1 is a possible D gene (5 bases). Trimming shortened V by 3 bases and J by 8 bases, and 14 bases separated the two germline ends. There are 14 residues in the CDR3. Germline CDR1 reads ENHRY; CDR2 reads SYGVKD. The DNA of the CDR3 is TGTGCCATCAGTGACGGCTCCGAAGGGGATGAGCAGTTCTTC. This sequence encodes CAISDGSEGDEQFF.

CDR3: CASSSPQGRLLGYTF. The CDR3 DNA reads TGTGCCAGCAGTTCCCCCCAGGGGCGCTTGCTTGGCTACACCTTC. This rearrangement joins TRBV28 to TRBJ1-2; D perhaps matches TRBD1 (6 bases). CDR1 is MDHEN, CDR2 SYDVKM, per germline. Trimming left V 4 bases short and J 7 bases short, with 19 bases between. The CDR3 loop spans 15 amino acids.

V and J are TRBV11-3 and TRBJ2-3; D may be TRBD1 or TRBD2 (6 bases each). Germline V gives CDR1 SGHNT, CDR2 YENEEA. Trimming took off 5 bases at V and 4 bases at J, with 16 bases between the two ends. This CDR3 contains 15 residues. CDR3 sequence reads: CASSQGGAGADTQYF. CDR3 nucleotide sequence: TGTGCCAGCAGCCAAGGAGGGGCAGGGGCAGATACGCAGTATTTT.

V gene TRBV2 combines with J gene TRBJ1-5; no firm D call. This CDR3 is built from 14 residues. Germline V CDR1 and CDR2: SNHLY, FYNNEI. The germline V and J ends were trimmed by 4 bases and 3 bases, with 10 bases remaining between them. The DNA for the CDR3 is TGTGCCAGCAGTGGAGCTGTGGCCAATCAGCCCCAGCATTTT. Residues: CASSGAVANQPQHF.

This clone has a handful of counts. The sample holds other DNA sequences that translate to the same CDR3. The chain joins TRBV4-3 to TRBJ2-2, with 10 bases lining up with TRBD2. Unmatched junction bases numbered 4, after V lost 1 base and J lost 5 bases. The CDR3 is made up of 16 amino acids. CDR1 is LGHNA, CDR2 YSLEER, per germline. This CDR3 is CASSQVSGRGTGELFF. CDR3 DNA: TGCGCCAGCAGCCAAGTCAGCGGGAGGGGAACCGGGGAGCTGTTTTTT.

As regards this clone: Distinct nucleotide sequences in the sample also encode this CDR3. CDR3 nucleotide sequence: TGCGCCAGCAGCTTGGTAGCGGGAGGACAAGAGACCCAGTACTTC. Amino acid sequence: CASSLVAGGQETQYF. The chain is built from TRBV5-1 and TRBJ2-5; 10 nucleotides line up with TRBD2. The CDR3 contains 15 residues. J was trimmed by 2 bases and V by 0 bases; bases with no gene match: 1. Germline CDR1 is SGHRS and CDR2 is YFSETQ.

The chain carries TRBV7-2 and TRBJ1-4; TRBD1 aligns across 8 bases. V was pared by 3 bases and J by 7 bases, with 13 bases of the junction left unmatched. The length of the CDR3 is 17 residues. The V gene's germline CDR1 is SGHTA and CDR2 FQGNSA. The CDR3 here is CASSLGRGQVLGEKLFF. CDR3 coding DNA: TGTGCCAGCAGCTTGGGCAGGGGACAGGTGCTGGGTGAAAAACTGTTTTTT.